A single sample gave rise to the 17 T cell receptor beta chains below, sequenced in a study of response to subunit inactivated influenza vaccine. TCRdb used MiXCR to reprocess the RT-PCR reads, holding one entry per CDR3 protein. The repertoire consists of 450,000 to 600,000 distinct CDR3 sequences, with 7.6% occurring once and the leading ten covering roughly 13%. Specimen: PBMCs from blood, collected around 25 months after vaccination. The receptors here all came from a man aged 50 to 69 who received an inactivated influenza vaccine.

The chain has TRBV5-1 and TRBJ2-7; TRBD1 agrees at 10 bases. In germline, CDR1 is SGHRS, CDR2 YFSETQ. This CDR3 contains 15 residues. V was clipped by 4 bases and J by 3 bases; unmatched bases: 7. The CDR3 bases are TGCGCCAGCAGCACCGGGACAGGGGATCTCTACGAGCAGTACTTC. It codes for CASSTGTGDLYEQYF.

At least ten counts were recorded for this clonotype. J is TRBJ2-5 and V is TRBV7-2; D unresolved. The CDR3 consists of 14 residues. Germline-derived CDR1 and CDR2 are SGHTA and FQGNSA. V lost 0 bases and J lost 4, with 9 bases in between. DNA of the CDR3: TGTGCCAGCAGCTTAGCGCGGTCTGGAGAGACCCAGTACTTC. Its protein is CASSLARSGETQYF.

This clonotype showed up just a few times. The J gene is TRBJ2-7, the V gene TRBV20-1, with D tentatively TRBD1 (5 bases). CDR3 size: 15 residues. V was pared by 3 bases and J by 0 bases, with 15 bases between. Germline CDR1 and CDR2: DFQATT and SNEGSKA (reference sequence). CDR3 coding DNA: TGCAGTGCTAGGGGAAGACAGCCCAGCTCCTACGAGCAGTACTTC. Translation: CSARGRQPSSYEQYF.

The rearrangement joins TRBV28 to TRBJ1-1, with a weak D call TRBD1 (6 bases). Germline assignment: CDR1 MDHEN and CDR2 SYDVKM. V was cut by 6 bases and J by 4 bases, with 12 bases left in between. This CDR3 spans 13 amino acids. CDR3 residues: CASRAMGATEAFF. CDR3 bases: TGTGCCAGCAGGGCTATGGGGGCCACTGAAGCTTTCTTT.

This clonotype was found a few times. This chain uses TRBV5-1 with TRBJ2-3; 10 bases line up with TRBD1. Per germline, CDR1 SGHRS and CDR2 YFSETQ. The CDR3 consists of 16 residues. J gave up 0 bases and V 4 bases, and 5 bases lay outside the gene matches. CDR3: CASSKGQGVSTDTQYF. The CDR3 DNA reads as TGCGCCAGCAGCAAAGGACAGGGGGTTAGCACAGATACGCAGTATTTT.

This clonotype was seen a handful of times. The J gene is TRBJ2-5, the V gene TRBV20-1; 11 bases align to TRBD2. V lost 0 bases and J lost 8; bases outside the gene matches: 8. CDR1 and CDR2 (germline): DFQATT, SNEGSKA (reference sequence). The CDR3 runs to 15 residues. This CDR3 is CSARDKTSGGHTQYF. CDR3 coding DNA: TGCAGTGCTAGAGATAAAACTAGCGGGGGTCACACCCAGTACTTC.

This clonotype was found many times. V is TRBV20-1 and J is TRBJ2-1; a weak D match, TRBD2 (5 bases). The length of the CDR3 is 14 residues. Germline loops: CDR1 DFQATT, CDR2 SNEGSKA (reference sequence). V lost 6 bases, J lost 3 bases, and 15 bases lay in between. CDR3 nucleotides: TGCAGTGCCAAGCGGAAGATAAACTACAATGAGCAGTTCTTC. Translating gives CSAKRKINYNEQFF.

This clonotype was seen more than once but under ten times. The chain uses TRBV6-2 or TRBV6-3 and TRBJ2-3, with TRBD2 identical over 13 bases. Trimming removed 7 bases from V and 5 bases from J; junction bases left unmatched: 6. The CDR3 has 15 residues. Germline CDR1 is MNHEY and CDR2 is SVGEGT. In DNA, the CDR3 is TGTGCCAGCACCCAACGGACTAGCGGGAGAGATACGCAGTATTTT. Amino acids: CASTQRTSGRDTQYF.

This clonotype has ten or more counts. V usage is TRBV6-5 and J usage is TRBJ2-7, with 8 bases matching TRBD1. The CDR3 is 16 residues long. After removal of 0 bases from V and 1 base from J, the junction contained 5 bases not matched to a gene. Germline assignment: CDR1 MNHEY and CDR2 SVGAGI. CDR3 sequence reads: CASSYSQGASSYEQYF. The DNA for the CDR3 is TGTGCCAGCAGTTACTCCCAGGGGGCCTCATCCTACGAGCAGTACTTC.

J is TRBJ2-5 and V is TRBV2, with D perhaps matching TRBD1 (6 bases). V was clipped by 7 bases and J by 4 bases, with 13 bases between them. The CDR3 covers 13 residues. The germline CDR1 and CDR2 sequences are SNHLY and FYNNEI. CDR3 sequence: CASTEQGRETQYF. The CDR3 DNA reads TGTGCCAGCACCGAGCAGGGGCGAGAGACCCAGTACTTC.

This clonotype came up many times. The CDR3, as DNA: TGTGCCAGCAGTTGGGGCAGGGTTAGTAATGAGCAGTTCTTC. It is translated as CASSWGRVSNEQFF. V is TRBV12-3 or TRBV12-4 and J is TRBJ2-1, with a possible D match to TRBD1 (5 bases). The CDR3 consists of 14 residues. V was clipped by 4 bases and J by 7 bases, with 14 bases between them.

This clonotype was seen at least ten times. The chain carries TRBV5-1 and TRBJ2-1, with TRBD2 matching 11 bases. Germline V lookup: CDR1 SGHRS, CDR2 YFSETQ. The CDR3 is made up of 13 amino acids. The ends lost 7 bases at V and 7 bases at J; junction bases unmatched: 4. The CDR3 here is CASGTSGRNEQFF. In DNA form, the CDR3 reads TGCGCCAGCGGGACTAGCGGACGGAATGAGCAGTTCTTC.

V is TRBV12-3 or TRBV12-4 and J is TRBJ2-7; 16 bases line up with TRBD2. The V gene end was trimmed by 3 bases and the J gene end by 4 bases; junction bases not matched to a gene: 12. The CDR3 loop spans 19 amino acids. In nucleotides, the CDR3 is TGTGCCAGCAGTTTCTCCGGGACTAGCGGGAGGGCCCTCGGATACGAGCAGTACTTC. It is translated as CASSFSGTSGRALGYEQYF.

At least ten counts were recorded for this clonotype. The chain's CDR3 is CASSPLRGSHEQYF. CDR3 nucleotides: TGTGCCAGCAGCCCCCTCCGCGGGAGCCACGAGCAGTACTTC. The gene calls are TRBV3-1 and TRBJ2-7; TRBD2 matches at 7 bases. V lost 4 bases to trimming and J lost 5 bases; unmatched junction nucleotides: 8. Germline V CDR1 and CDR2: LGHDT, YNNKEL (reference sequence). The CDR3 spans 14 residues.

This clonotype was seen repeatedly, ten times or more. The chain recombines TRBV7-2 with TRBJ2-1; 15 nucleotides line up with TRBD2. Germline loops: CDR1 SGHTA, CDR2 FQGNSA. The J segment lost 6 bases and the V segment lost 4 bases, leaving 7 bases of the junction unmatched. The CDR3 sequence is 17 residues long. The CDR3 protein is CASSSFMGLAGGNEQFF. The CDR3 DNA is TGTGCCAGCAGCTCATTCATGGGACTAGCGGGAGGCAATGAGCAGTTCTTC. Together with reference TRBV7-2 and TRBJ2-1, the CDR3 gives the full variable domain: GAGVSQSPSNKVTEKGKDVELRCDPISGHTALYWYRQSLGQGLEFLIYFQGNSAPDKSGLPSDRFSAERTGGSVSTLTIQRTQQEDSAVYLCASSSFMGLAGGNEQFFGPGTRLTVL.

Only a few counts were recorded for this clonotype. The V and J genes are TRBV28 and TRBJ2-3; either TRBD1 or TRBD2 may fit D (5 bases each). V gave up 2 bases and J gave up 0 bases, with 18 bases separating them. This CDR3 comprises 18 residues. The germline V gene has CDR1 MDHEN and CDR2 SYDVKM. CDR3 in amino acids: CASSLVVGETFSTDTQYF. The CDR3 coding sequence is TGTGCCAGCAGTTTAGTAGTGGGGGAGACGTTTAGCACAGATACGCAGTATTTT.

This rearrangement joins TRBV6-2 or TRBV6-3 to TRBJ2-1, with 11 positions matching TRBD2. The CDR3 totals 16 residues. J lost 1 base, V lost 6 bases, and 5 bases had no gene match. Germline assignment: CDR1 MNHEY and CDR2 SVGEGT. In nucleotides, the CDR3 is TGTGCCAGCAGCTCCCGACTAGCGGGGTCCTACAATGAGCAGTTCTTC. It encodes CASSSRLAGSYNEQFF.